This T cell receptor beta chain was documented in a study of T cell responses to AZD1222 COVID-19 vaccine. Findings and caveats of the study: No day 14 peak samples; only post-peak repertoires were characterized. Dominant CD4 TCR responses targeted spike regions 160-218 and 743-854. Unmutated variant regions are reportedly the target of nearly half of TCRs that are spike-specific. Recipients of AZD1222 seropositive at baseline numbered only 5 or 6.

TCRdb's copy holds only in-frame clones and misses some; the assay was immunoSEQ multiplex PCR. The profile shows around 210,000 clones, about 95% of them singletons. With regard to this clone: Antigen: not known.

The starting material was peripheral blood, obtained 28 days after the second dose of the MenACWY control vaccine. This TCR derives from an adult who received the MenACWY meningococcal vaccine as a control.

Here the CDR3 reads CASSPGLVDNEQFF. CDR3 in DNA: TGCGCCAGCAGCCCCGGACTAGTAGACAATGAGCAGTTCTTC. V and J are TRBV5-1 and TRBJ2-1; 7 nucleotides match TRBD2. The CDR3 contains 14 residues. The V gene end was trimmed by 4 bases and the J gene end by 5 bases; junction bases not matched to a gene: 6. Germline V gene lookup returns CDR1 SGHRS and CDR2 YFSETQ.